The 22 T cell receptor beta chains reported below all come from one sample, sequenced in a study of blood T cell repertoires in COVID-19. Sequencing used immunoSEQ multiplex PCR; TCRdb keeps in-frame clones, though not all of them. This sample has 210,000 or so clones, with 92% found just once. The sample consisted of peripheral blood. Every receptor here comes from a man aged 25 to 40 with acute or convalescent COVID-19.

CDR3 DNA: TGTGCCACCAGTGATTCGGGACAGGTTAGCAATCAGCCCCAGCATTTT. Protein: CATSDSGQVSNQPQHF. The V call is TRBV24-1, the J call TRBJ1-5, with 8 bases aligning to TRBD1. The trim removed 2 bases at V and 0 bases at J, leaving 2 bases unmatched. CDR1 and CDR2 from the germline V gene are KGHDR and SFDVKD. There are 16 residues in the CDR3.

This clone was detected once. This chain links TRBV19 with TRBJ1-3; D is perhaps TRBD1 (6 bases). This CDR3 contains 15 residues. The germline V and J ends were trimmed by 4 bases and 3 bases, with 13 bases remaining between them. Germline V gives CDR1 LNHDA, CDR2 SQIVND (reference sequence). The CDR3 spells CASSRTGIFGNTIYF. Written as DNA, the CDR3 is TGTGCCAGTAGTAGAACAGGGATCTTTGGAAACACCATATATTTT. Supplemented by reference TRBV19 and TRBJ1-3, the full variable domain reads DGGITQSPKYLFRKEGQNVTLSCEQNLNHDAMYWYRQDPGQGLRLIYYSQIVNDFQKGDIAEGYSVSREKKESFPLTVTSAQKNPTAFYLCASSRTGIFGNTIYFGEGSWLTVV.

The V gene is TRBV19, the J gene TRBJ2-6; 9 bases line up with TRBD1. The CDR3 sequence is 20 residues long. CDR1 is LNHDA and CDR2 is SQIVND in the germline V gene (reference sequence). J lost 0 bases, V lost 5 bases, and 14 bases had no gene match. The CDR3 spells CASSPGQGNERGSGANVLTF. The CDR3 DNA is TGTGCCAGTAGTCCCGGACAGGGGAATGAGAGGGGCTCTGGGGCCAACGTCCTGACTTTC.

The chain joins TRBV5-1 to TRBJ2-7, with TRBD1 as a possible D gene (5 bases). Germline CDR1 SGHRS, CDR2 YFSETQ. V lost 6 bases and J 0 bases, leaving 16 bases between the germline ends. This CDR3 is built from 15 residues. The CDR3 sequence is CASTGFWGVSYEQYF. The CDR3 nucleotides read TGCGCCAGCACCGGGTTTTGGGGCGTCTCCTACGAGCAGTACTTC.

V usage is TRBV27 and J usage is TRBJ2-2; 8 bases map to TRBD2. The CDR3 has 18 residues. In germline, CDR1 is MNHEY, CDR2 SMNVEV (reference sequence). V gave up 5 bases and J gave up 4 bases; unmatched junction bases: 15. The DNA of the CDR3 is TGTGCCAGCAGTGTACTCCCTGCTGGGACTAGGACCACCGGGGAGCTGTTTTTT. The encoded protein is CASSVLPAGTRTTGELFF.

The chain recombines TRBV30 with TRBJ2-3; 8 bases line up with TRBD2. Germline CDR1 is GTSNPN and CDR2 is SVGIG (reference sequence). Trimming took 4 bases from V and 2 from J; bases not matched to a gene: 8. This CDR3 spans 15 amino acids. DNA of the CDR3: TGTGCCTGGACCGGTCGCGGGGGGCACACAGATACGCAGTATTTT. Protein sequence: CAWTGRGGHTDTQYF. Looking up the rest from reference TRBV30 and TRBJ2-3 gives the full variable domain: SQTIHQWPATLVQPVGSPLSLECTVEGTSNPNLYWYRQAAGRGLQLLFYSVGIGQISSEVPQNLSASRPQDRQFILSSKKLLLSDSGFYLCAWTGRGGHTDTQYFGPGTRLTVL.

This clone was recorded a few times. This CDR3 reads CATCLGGNSPLHF. In nucleotides, the CDR3 is TGTGCCACTTGCCTGGGGGGAAATTCACCCCTCCACTTT. The rearrangement joins TRBV10-3 to TRBJ1-6, with D tentatively TRBD1 (5 bases). This CDR3 is built from 13 residues. The V gene's germline CDR1 is ENHRY and CDR2 SYGVKD. V dropped 10 bases and J dropped 7 bases, with 14 bases sitting between them.

This clone was observed a handful of times. V and J are TRBV12-3 or TRBV12-4 and TRBJ2-3; D possibly corresponds to TRBD2 (6 bases). This CDR3 spans 12 amino acids. V was pared by 6 bases and J by 8 bases, with 12 bases between. The CDR3 DNA sequence: TGTGCCAGCAGCAACCTGGGGGGTACGCAGTATTTT. Encoded protein: CASSNLGGTQYF.

This clone appeared once. The chain links TRBV6-2 or TRBV6-3 to TRBJ1-2; tentative D call: TRBD1 (6 bases). CDR1 is MNHEY, CDR2 SVGEGT, per germline. This CDR3 has 14 residues. Trimming took off 0 bases at V and 4 bases at J, with 9 bases between the two ends. The CDR3, as DNA: TGTGCCAGCAGTTACTCTGGGGGCGGCTATGGCTACACCTTC. Its protein is CASSYSGGGYGYTF.

This chain joins TRBV7-9 and TRBJ2-1; 8 nucleotides line up with TRBD2. The V segment lost 5 bases and the J segment 4 bases; nucleotides outside the gene matches: 13. There are 17 residues in the CDR3. Germline-derived CDR1 and CDR2 are SEHNR and FQNEAQ (reference sequence). CDR3: CASSPHVLAGGYNEQFF. CDR3 in DNA: TGTGCCAGCAGCCCTCATGTCCTGGCGGGGGGTTACAATGAGCAGTTCTTC.

The chain employs TRBV10-2 and TRBJ2-1; D possibly corresponds to TRBD1 (6 bases). From germline, CDR1 is WSHSY and CDR2 SAAADI. The CDR3 spans 17 residues. The V and J ends lost 0 bases and 0 bases respectively, with 12 bases between them. This CDR3 is CASSESSRGLSYNEQFF. The CDR3 bases are TGCGCCAGCAGTGAGTCTTCCAGGGGCCTCTCCTACAATGAGCAGTTCTTC.

This chain joins TRBV5-6 and TRBJ2-7, with 7 bases that match TRBD2. Trimming cost V 1 base and J 4 bases; bases outside gene matches: 14. In germline, CDR1 is SGHDT, CDR2 YYEEEE. The CDR3 sequence is 17 residues long. The DNA of the CDR3 is TGTGCCAGCAGCTTGAAGGTGGGGGGAGGGCGACTTTACGAGCAGTACTTC. Its translation: CASSLKVGGGRLYEQYF.

The sample holds a few counts of this clone. The genes are TRBV7-3 and TRBJ2-7; 11 bases align to TRBD2. The CDR3 loop spans 15 amino acids. With V trimmed by 1 base and J by 4 bases, 3 bases remained unmatched. Germline V gives CDR1 SGHTA, CDR2 FQGTGA. This CDR3 is CASSLRLAGKYEQYF. In nucleotides, the CDR3 is TGTGCCAGCAGCTTAAGACTAGCGGGGAAATACGAGCAGTACTTC. Supplemented by reference TRBV7-3 and TRBJ2-7, the full variable domain reads GAGVSQTPSNKVTEKGKYVELRCDPISGHTALYWYRQSLGQGPEFLIYFQGTGAADDSGLPNDRFFAVRPEGSVSTLKIQRTERGDSAVYLCASSLRLAGKYEQYFGPGTRLTVT.

J is TRBJ2-7 and V is TRBV7-9; D is possibly TRBD2 (5 bases). Germline V gives CDR1 SEHNR, CDR2 FQNEAQ (reference sequence). Trimming took 5 bases from V and 5 from J, leaving 16 bases between them. CDR3 length equals 14 residues. CDR3 sequence reads: CASSPEPGRDEQYF. CDR3 DNA: TGTGCCAGCAGCCCGGAACCGGGGAGAGACGAGCAGTACTTC.

The DNA for the CDR3 is TGTGCCAGTAGTACGGGTTCTCGATCACCCCTCCACTTT. Its protein is CASSTGSRSPLHF. This chain connects TRBV19 to TRBJ1-6, with unresolved D. V lost 4 bases, J lost 10 bases, and 11 bases lay in between. In germline, CDR1 is LNHDA, CDR2 SQIVND (reference sequence). This CDR3 has 13 residues.

The chain carries TRBV10-1 and TRBJ1-2; D is unresolved. Germline values: CDR1 WNHNN, CDR2 SYGVQD (reference sequence). The germline V and J ends were trimmed by 4 bases and 2 bases, with 11 bases remaining between them. This CDR3 has 14 amino acids. In nucleotides, the CDR3 is TGCGCCAGCAGTGGCCCTGGGCAGAACTATGGCTACACCTTC. This codes for CASSGPGQNYGYTF.

J is TRBJ2-1 and V is TRBV13; 10 bases map to TRBD1. J gave up 12 bases and V 5 bases, and 13 bases lay outside the gene matches. The CDR3 covers 15 residues. Germline lookup yields CDR1 PRHDT and CDR2 FYEKMQ (reference sequence). CDR3 residues: CASSQNRDRGLLQFF. In nucleotides, the CDR3 is TGTGCCAGCAGCCAAAACCGGGACAGGGGCCTTTTGCAGTTCTTC.

A few counts support this clone. The rearrangement links TRBV4-1 to TRBJ2-1; TRBD2 agrees at 7 bases. The J segment lost 4 bases and the V segment lost 1 base, leaving 7 bases of the junction unmatched. Germline CDR1 and CDR2: MGHRA and YSYEKL. The CDR3 spans 16 residues. CDR3 sequence (DNA): TGCGCCAGCAGCCAAGGGACCAGCGGGGCTTACAATGAGCAGTTCTTC. It codes for CASSQGTSGAYNEQFF.

V and J are TRBV30 and TRBJ1-6, with TRBD1 matching 7 bases. Germline V gene data show CDR1 as GTSNPN and CDR2 as SVGIG (reference sequence). V gave up 4 bases and J gave up 6 bases; unmatched junction bases: 3. This CDR3 has 13 amino acids. The CDR3: CAWMRDSNSPLHF. The CDR3 bases are TGTGCCTGGATGCGGGACAGTAATTCACCCCTCCACTTT. Full variable domain (outside the CDR3, taken from reference TRBV30 and TRBJ1-6): SQTIHQWPATLVQPVGSPLSLECTVEGTSNPNLYWYRQAAGRGLQLLFYSVGIGQISSEVPQNLSASRPQDRQFILSSKKLLLSDSGFYLCAWMRDSNSPLHFGNGTRLTVT.

The V gene is TRBV18, the J gene TRBJ1-2, with TRBD1 identical over 7 bases. The V segment lost 6 bases and the J segment 6 bases; nucleotides outside the gene matches: 7. The CDR3 consists of 13 residues. Germline-derived CDR1 and CDR2 are KGHSH and LQKENI. The CDR3 region is CASSPMGQNGYTF. CDR3 nucleotides: TGTGCCAGCTCGCCTATGGGACAGAATGGCTACACCTTC.

The chain links TRBV29-1 to TRBJ1-2; perhaps TRBD1 as D (5 bases). Germline V lookup: CDR1 SQVTM, CDR2 ANQGSEA. The CDR3 sequence is 13 residues long. Trimming shortened V by 6 bases and J by 2 bases, and 13 bases separated the two germline ends. CDR3 nucleotides: TGCAGCGTGGTAAAACAGGAGAACTATGGCTACACCTTC. Protein: CSVVKQENYGYTF.

The V gene is TRBV5-1, the J gene TRBJ2-5; 11 positions agree with TRBD2. J lost 2 bases, V lost 4 bases, and 10 bases had no gene match. There are 17 residues in the CDR3. Germline CDR1 SGHRS, CDR2 YFSETQ. The CDR3 nucleotides are TGCGCCAGCAGCCCCCCTCTAGCGGGGGGCCATCAAGAGACCCAGTACTTC. As protein: CASSPPLAGGHQETQYF.